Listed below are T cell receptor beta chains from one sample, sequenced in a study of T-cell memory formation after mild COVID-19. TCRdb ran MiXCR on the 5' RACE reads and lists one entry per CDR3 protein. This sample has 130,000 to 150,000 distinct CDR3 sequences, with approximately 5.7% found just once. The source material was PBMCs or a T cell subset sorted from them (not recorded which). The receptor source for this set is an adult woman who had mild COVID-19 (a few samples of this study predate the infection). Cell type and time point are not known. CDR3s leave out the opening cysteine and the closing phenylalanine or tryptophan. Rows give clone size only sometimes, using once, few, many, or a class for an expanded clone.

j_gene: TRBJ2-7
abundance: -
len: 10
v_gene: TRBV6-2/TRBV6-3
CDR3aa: ASSYAGLEQY

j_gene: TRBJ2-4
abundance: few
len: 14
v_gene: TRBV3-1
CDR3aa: ASSSRGSGGKNIQY

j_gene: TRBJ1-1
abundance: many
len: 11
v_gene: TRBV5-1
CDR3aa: ASSLRDRADAF

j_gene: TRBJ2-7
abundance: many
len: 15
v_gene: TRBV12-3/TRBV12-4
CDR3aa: ASSLYRGQGGNYEQY

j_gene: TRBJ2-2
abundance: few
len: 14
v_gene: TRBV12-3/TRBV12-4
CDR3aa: ASSPFSGTNTGELF

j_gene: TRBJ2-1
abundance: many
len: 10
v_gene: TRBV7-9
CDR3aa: ASSLVPYEQF

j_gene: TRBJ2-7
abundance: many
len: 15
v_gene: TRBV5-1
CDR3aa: ASKAWGGQGSSYEQY

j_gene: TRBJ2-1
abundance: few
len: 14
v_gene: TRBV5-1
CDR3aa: ASSLEASGRYNEQF

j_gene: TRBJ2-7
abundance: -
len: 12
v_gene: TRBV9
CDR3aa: ASSVTGAPTEQY

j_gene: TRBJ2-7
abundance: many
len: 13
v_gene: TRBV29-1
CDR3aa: SASRGTSGTYEQY

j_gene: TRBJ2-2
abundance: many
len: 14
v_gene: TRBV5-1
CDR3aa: ASSLMGQGATGELF

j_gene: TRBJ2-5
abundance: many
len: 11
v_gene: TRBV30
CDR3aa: AWSRRSQETQY

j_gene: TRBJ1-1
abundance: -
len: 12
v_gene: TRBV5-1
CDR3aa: ASSLGQWGTEAF

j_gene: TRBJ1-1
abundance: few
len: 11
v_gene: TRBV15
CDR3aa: ATSRTRGTEAF

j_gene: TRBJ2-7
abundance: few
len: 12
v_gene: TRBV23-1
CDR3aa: ASTLTGESYEQY

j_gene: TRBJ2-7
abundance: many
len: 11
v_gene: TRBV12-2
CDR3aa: ASRLVLAAGQY

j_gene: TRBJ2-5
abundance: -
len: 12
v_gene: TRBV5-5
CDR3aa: ASSLFRGRETQY

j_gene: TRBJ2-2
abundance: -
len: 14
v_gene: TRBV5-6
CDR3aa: ASSLAGGTYTGELF

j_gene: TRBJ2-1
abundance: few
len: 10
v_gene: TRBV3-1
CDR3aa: ASSPGNDEQF

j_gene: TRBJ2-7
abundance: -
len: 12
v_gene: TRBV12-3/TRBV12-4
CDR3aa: ASSLAPAGYEQY

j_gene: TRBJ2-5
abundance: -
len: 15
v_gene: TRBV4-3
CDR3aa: ASSRGRGTGFQETQY

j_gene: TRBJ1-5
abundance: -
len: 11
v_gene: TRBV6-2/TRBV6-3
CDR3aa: ASSYSSGQPQH

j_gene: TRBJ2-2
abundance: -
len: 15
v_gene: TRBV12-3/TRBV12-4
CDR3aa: ASSLSPGLDLTGELF

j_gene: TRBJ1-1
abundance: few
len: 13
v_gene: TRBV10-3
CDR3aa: AISEGRASDTEAF

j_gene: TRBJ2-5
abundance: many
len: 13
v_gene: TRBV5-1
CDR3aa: ASSLGGSGQETQY

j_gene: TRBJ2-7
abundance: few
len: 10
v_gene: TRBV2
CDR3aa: ATGTGGNEQY

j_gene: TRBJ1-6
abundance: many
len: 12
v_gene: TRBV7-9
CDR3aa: ASSLGQSGSPLH

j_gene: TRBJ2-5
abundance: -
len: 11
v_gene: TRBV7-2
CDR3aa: ASRRGGEETQY

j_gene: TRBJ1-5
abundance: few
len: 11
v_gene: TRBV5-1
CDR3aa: ASSLAPDQPQH

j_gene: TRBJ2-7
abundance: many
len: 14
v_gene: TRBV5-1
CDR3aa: ASRRTGETVSYEQY

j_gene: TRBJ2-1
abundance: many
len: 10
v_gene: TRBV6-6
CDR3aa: ASSLLMGEQF

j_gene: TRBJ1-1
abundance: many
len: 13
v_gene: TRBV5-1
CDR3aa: ASSGRQGADTEAF

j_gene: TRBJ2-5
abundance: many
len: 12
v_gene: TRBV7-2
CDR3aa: ATRRGRAEETQY

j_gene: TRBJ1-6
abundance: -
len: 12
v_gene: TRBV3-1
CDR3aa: ASSQGLTNSPLH

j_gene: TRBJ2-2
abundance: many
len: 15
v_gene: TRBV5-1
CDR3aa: ASSSALALRGTGELF

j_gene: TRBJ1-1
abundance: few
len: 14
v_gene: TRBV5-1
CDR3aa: ASSLGSVGYNTEAF

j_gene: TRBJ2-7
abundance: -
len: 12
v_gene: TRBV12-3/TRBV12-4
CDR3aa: ASSPNHVAYEQY

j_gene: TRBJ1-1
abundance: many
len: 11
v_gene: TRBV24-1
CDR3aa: ATSAQGGTEAF